This is a list of T cell receptor beta chains from one sample in a study of CD8+CD57+ T cells in acquired aplastic anemia. MiXCR, run by TCRdb on the reads, gives a single entry per CDR3 protein. Here the sample spans approximately 250,000 distinct CDR3 sequences, 82% being singletons. Sample: sorted CD4+, CD8+, or CD8+CD57+ T cells (not recorded which) from PBMCs. The receptors originated from a human donor with aplastic anemia. The CDR3 runs from the conserved cysteine through the conserved F or W.

J: NA
V: TRBV7-8
CDR3: CASSVAGAPGNTIYF

J: TRBJ2-2
V: TRBV7-3
CDR3: CASSLRTRDAGELFF

J: TRBJ2-7
V: TRBV20-1
CDR3: CSAKDRYEQYF

J: TRBJ1-6
V: TRBV7-8
CDR3: CASSHGGTENSPLHF

J: NA
V: TRBV19
CDR3: CASSLARGAYNQHF

J: TRBJ1-1
V: TRBV10-1
CDR3: CASRLGQNTEAFF

J: TRBJ2-3
V: TRBV7-8
CDR3: CASSLAGLPYKQYF

J: TRBJ2-3
V: TRBV2
CDR3: CASGEACTDTQYF

J: TRBJ2-1
V: TRBV5-5
CDR3: CASSLDRGGTYNEQFF

J: TRBJ2-7
V: TRBV5-6
CDR3: CASSLTNLDYEQYF

J: TRBJ2-1
V: TRBV7-3
CDR3: CASSSRGTWGSTEQFF

J: TRBJ2-1
V: TRBV7-3
CDR3: CASSLPSGGSDEQFF

J: TRBJ1-2
V: TRBV7-9
CDR3: CASSLAGGGDTQYTF

J: TRBJ1-2
V: TRBV7-8
CDR3: CASSLTGGADTGYTF

J: TRBJ2-5
V: TRBV11-3
CDR3: CASSLDLREETQYF

J: TRBJ1-2
V: TRBV7-9
CDR3: CASSCQQGGGSDETF

J: TRBJ2-3
V: TRBV5-1
CDR3: CASSLRLAEQDTQYF

J: TRBJ1-2
V: TRBV9
CDR3: CASSQGFESYTF

J: TRBJ2-1
V: TRBV11-2
CDR3: CASSCERSWGSDEQFF

J: TRBJ2-3
V: TRBV7-8
CDR3: CASSLARGPDTESF

J: TRBJ2-1
V: TRBV7-3
CDR3: CANSLARRGYNKQFF

J: TRBJ1-2
V: TRBV11-3
CDR3: CASSLDLTGVYGYTF

J: TRBJ2-1
V: TRBV7-2
CDR3: CASSLAGGPETLF

J: NA
V: TRBV19
CDR3: CASSQQGTEKQYF

J: TRBJ1-3
V: TRBV7-9
CDR3: CATSPSGNTIYF

J: TRBJ1-6
V: TRBV7-2
CDR3: CASSHGTGVPNNSPLHF

J: TRBJ2-1
V: TRBV29-1
CDR3: CSVDWAYNEQFF

J: TRBJ1-1
V: TRBV7-2
CDR3: CASSLEGGSNRNTFF

J: TRBJ1-5
V: TRBV4-2
CDR3: CASSQDYHQPQHF

J: TRBJ2-1
V: TRBV6-5
CDR3: CACSLRAAISEQFF

J: TRBJ1-1
V: TRBV9
CDR3: CASSLDVTENPEAFF

J: TRBJ1-2
V: TRBV5-1
CDR3: CASSPGAGEGTGYTF

J: TRBJ2-7
V: TRBV2
CDR3: CASSDGGTGIYEQYF

J: TRBJ1-4
V: TRBV13
CDR3: CASSHSSGEQINEKLFF

J: TRBJ1-1
V: TRBV20-1
CDR3: CSAARDRGMTEAFF

J: TRBJ2-2
V: TRBV19
CDR3: CASRPASGVSGELFF

J: TRBJ1-1
V: TRBV10-3
CDR3: CAISESSGIWTEAFF

J: TRBJ2-6
V: TRBV7-8
CDR3: CASSSAGGPDTQYTF

J: TRBJ2-5
V: TRBV7-3
CDR3: CASSSSGGRGETQYF

J: TRBJ2-1
V: TRBV19
CDR3: CASSISGGYNNPQHF

J: TRBJ2-4
V: TRBV7-9
CDR3: CASGGAGSYGSF

J: TRBJ2-5
V: TRBV9
CDR3: CATSRGWDRGTTYF

J: TRBJ2-1
V: TRBV20-1
CDR3: CSAILRDRELNEQFF